The rows below give T cell receptor beta chains drawn from one sample of a study of cytomegalovirus exposure and HLA in healthy donors. The table came from immunoSEQ multiplex PCR; TCRdb's copy has only in-frame clones and leaves some out. Of about 140,000 clones in the sample, about 80% were seen once. The sequencing input was PBMCs. The receptor set was obtained from a female donor in good health and CMV-seronegative. Each CDR3 is given with its conserved first and last residue. Each record gives: CDR3 DNA, CDR3 protein, clone size, V gene, CDR3 length, J gene, D gene. D genes are given only for firm matches. Part of the rows lack a size; the others show once, few, many or a class for expanded clones.

cdr3_nt: TGCGCCAGCAGCTTCACAGGGGGTGGAACAGATACGCAGTATTTT; cdr3_aa: CASSFTGGGTDTQYF; clone_size: NA; v_call: TRBV5-1; cdr3_length: 15; j_call: TRBJ2-3; d_call: TRBD1
cdr3_nt: TGTGCCAGCAGCCGGGACAGGGGGTCCTACGAGCAGTACTTC; cdr3_aa: CASSRDRGSYEQYF; clone_size: NA; v_call: TRBV6-1; cdr3_length: 14; j_call: TRBJ2-7; d_call: TRBD1
cdr3_nt: TGCGCCAGCAGCCAAGACCGACAGGGGGCTGGGCTGAACACTGAAGCTTTCTTT; cdr3_aa: CASSQDRQGAGLNTEAFF; clone_size: NA; v_call: TRBV4-1; cdr3_length: 18; j_call: TRBJ1-1; d_call: TRBD1
cdr3_nt: TGTGCCAGCAGCGGTAGTGACAGAATCTACGAGCAGTACTTC; cdr3_aa: CASSGSDRIYEQYF; clone_size: few; v_call: TRBV7-9; cdr3_length: 14; j_call: TRBJ2-7; d_call: NA
cdr3_nt: TGTGCCTGGATCCCCGCGGACAGGGGATTTTTCGACGAGCAGTACTTC; cdr3_aa: CAWIPADRGFFDEQYF; clone_size: once; v_call: TRBV30; cdr3_length: 16; j_call: TRBJ2-7; d_call: TRBD1
cdr3_nt: TGTGCCACCAGCCGAGCCGGGACAGGGAATGAAAAACTGTTTTTT; cdr3_aa: CATSRAGTGNEKLFF; clone_size: few; v_call: TRBV15; cdr3_length: 15; j_call: TRBJ1-4; d_call: TRBD1
cdr3_nt: TGTGCCAGCAGGACAGTTAACTATGGCTACACCTTC; cdr3_aa: CASRTVNYGYTF; clone_size: NA; v_call: TRBV2; cdr3_length: 12; j_call: TRBJ1-2; d_call: NA
cdr3_nt: TGTGCCAGCAGCGTATCAGCGAGCTCCTACAATGAGCAGTTCTTC; cdr3_aa: CASSVSASSYNEQFF; clone_size: NA; v_call: TRBV9; cdr3_length: 15; j_call: TRBJ2-1; d_call: NA
cdr3_nt: TGTGCCAGCAGCGCCGGGACAGGAACTTACCCTGGAAACACCATATATTTT; cdr3_aa: CASSAGTGTYPGNTIYF; clone_size: once; v_call: TRBV14; cdr3_length: 17; j_call: TRBJ1-3; d_call: TRBD1
cdr3_nt: TGTGCCAGCAGTTTATCGAGAGTGGCTGAAGCTTTCTTT; cdr3_aa: CASSLSRVAEAFF; clone_size: NA; v_call: TRBV27; cdr3_length: 13; j_call: TRBJ1-1; d_call: NA
cdr3_nt: TGTGCCACCAGCAGAGATCGAGGGGGTATGGTTGAAAAACTGTTTTTT; cdr3_aa: CATSRDRGGMVEKLFF; clone_size: NA; v_call: TRBV15; cdr3_length: 16; j_call: TRBJ1-4; d_call: NA
cdr3_nt: TGTGCCAGCAAACTGGGGGACAGCACCTACGAGCAGTACTTC; cdr3_aa: CASKLGDSTYEQYF; clone_size: once; v_call: TRBV27; cdr3_length: 14; j_call: TRBJ2-7; d_call: TRBD1
cdr3_nt: TGTGCCAGCAGTTACTCTCCGAGCTCTGGAAACACCATATATTTT; cdr3_aa: CASSYSPSSGNTIYF; clone_size: NA; v_call: TRBV6-6; cdr3_length: 15; j_call: TRBJ1-3; d_call: NA
cdr3_nt: TGTGCCAGCTCACTCTGGGACAGGGGATGGGAGAGAAATGAGCAGTTCTTC; cdr3_aa: CASSLWDRGWERNEQFF; clone_size: few; v_call: TRBV18; cdr3_length: 17; j_call: TRBJ2-1; d_call: TRBD1
cdr3_nt: TGCGCCAGCAGCCGCCGACAGGGGATCTCTGGAAACACCATATATTTT; cdr3_aa: CASSRRQGISGNTIYF; clone_size: NA; v_call: TRBV5-1; cdr3_length: 16; j_call: TRBJ1-3; d_call: TRBD1
cdr3_nt: TGCGCCAGCAGCCCGGACAGGCGGTCTGGGGCCAACGTCCTGACTTTC; cdr3_aa: CASSPDRRSGANVLTF; clone_size: NA; v_call: TRBV5-1; cdr3_length: 16; j_call: TRBJ2-6; d_call: TRBD1
cdr3_nt: TGTGCCTGGGCGGACAGGGGAGCTAACTATGGCTACACCTTC; cdr3_aa: CAWADRGANYGYTF; clone_size: NA; v_call: TRBV30; cdr3_length: 14; j_call: TRBJ1-2; d_call: TRBD1
cdr3_nt: TGTGCCAGCAGCCTTTCCGACAGCTCCTACGAGCAGTACTTC; cdr3_aa: CASSLSDSSYEQYF; clone_size: NA; v_call: TRBV7-8; cdr3_length: 14; j_call: TRBJ2-7; d_call: NA
cdr3_nt: TGTGCCAGTAGTATACCTCCTAACACTGAAGCTTTCTTT; cdr3_aa: CASSIPPNTEAFF; clone_size: NA; v_call: TRBV19; cdr3_length: 13; j_call: TRBJ1-1; d_call: NA
cdr3_nt: TGTGCCAGCAGTGGGACAGGTCTACATCAGCCCCAGCATTTT; cdr3_aa: CASSGTGLHQPQHF; clone_size: NA; v_call: TRBV6-1; cdr3_length: 14; j_call: TRBJ1-5; d_call: TRBD1
cdr3_nt: TGTGCCAGCAGCTTGAGAGGGACAGATACGCAGTATTTT; cdr3_aa: CASSLRGTDTQYF; clone_size: NA; v_call: TRBV5-8; cdr3_length: 13; j_call: TRBJ2-3; d_call: NA
cdr3_nt: TGTGCCAGCAGCTCGACAGGGAGGAACACTGAAGCTTTCTTT; cdr3_aa: CASSSTGRNTEAFF; clone_size: NA; v_call: TRBV5-6; cdr3_length: 14; j_call: TRBJ1-1; d_call: TRBD1
cdr3_nt: TGTGCCAGCAGCTTCAGGGATAGGAACTCTGGAAACACCATATATTTT; cdr3_aa: CASSFRDRNSGNTIYF; clone_size: NA; v_call: TRBV7-8; cdr3_length: 16; j_call: TRBJ1-3; d_call: NA
cdr3_nt: TGTGCCAGCAGTGAAGGATCCAGGACCAAAAACATTCAGTACTTC; cdr3_aa: CASSEGSRTKNIQYF; clone_size: NA; v_call: TRBV6-1; cdr3_length: 15; j_call: TRBJ2-4; d_call: NA
cdr3_nt: TGTGCCAGCAGCGTAGTTGGACAGGGCGAGGACACTGAAGCTTTCTTT; cdr3_aa: CASSVVGQGEDTEAFF; clone_size: NA; v_call: TRBV9; cdr3_length: 16; j_call: TRBJ1-1; d_call: TRBD1
cdr3_nt: TGTGCCAGTAGTATTAGTCGGGGGATCATGAACACTGAAGCTTTCTTT; cdr3_aa: CASSISRGIMNTEAFF; clone_size: few; v_call: TRBV19; cdr3_length: 16; j_call: TRBJ1-1; d_call: NA
cdr3_nt: TGTGCCAGCAGCTTCCTCGGGAGTCACAATGAGCAGTTCTTC; cdr3_aa: CASSFLGSHNEQFF; clone_size: NA; v_call: TRBV7-6; cdr3_length: 14; j_call: TRBJ2-1; d_call: NA
cdr3_nt: TGTGCCAGCAGTTCAGGGGCCCGCGTACCTACCTTC; cdr3_aa: CASSSGARVPTF; clone_size: NA; v_call: TRBV28; cdr3_length: 12; j_call: TRBJ1-2; d_call: NA
cdr3_nt: TGTGCCAGCAGCGCTACAGGGCTTGGGGAGCAGTACTTC; cdr3_aa: CASSATGLGEQYF; clone_size: once; v_call: TRBV9; cdr3_length: 13; j_call: TRBJ2-7; d_call: NA
cdr3_nt: TGTGCCTGGAGTACACCCTTGGACAGGGCTCTATCCCCAGGAGGAGCTTTCTTT; cdr3_aa: CAWSTPLDRALSPGGAFF; clone_size: NA; v_call: TRBV30; cdr3_length: 18; j_call: TRBJ1-1; d_call: TRBD1
cdr3_nt: TGTGCCAGCAGTGAACTACTTGGCGGGGGCACAGATACGCAGTATTTT; cdr3_aa: CASSELLGGGTDTQYF; clone_size: NA; v_call: TRBV6-1; cdr3_length: 16; j_call: TRBJ2-3; d_call: NA
cdr3_nt: TGTGCCAGCAGCCGTAGCGGGAGTAGGTCCTACGAGCAGTACTTC; cdr3_aa: CASSRSGSRSYEQYF; clone_size: NA; v_call: TRBV7-9; cdr3_length: 15; j_call: TRBJ2-7; d_call: TRBD2
cdr3_nt: TGCAGCTCGGGAGATTACCAAGAGACCCAGTACTTC; cdr3_aa: CSSGDYQETQYF; clone_size: NA; v_call: TRBV29-1; cdr3_length: 12; j_call: TRBJ2-5; d_call: NA
cdr3_nt: TGTGCCAGCAGTTTCATTTTCACTGAAGCTTTCTTT; cdr3_aa: CASSFIFTEAFF; clone_size: NA; v_call: TRBV28; cdr3_length: 12; j_call: TRBJ1-1; d_call: NA
cdr3_nt: TGTGCTAGTGGTTTGGTCCCCCTAGAAGAGACCCAGTACTTC; cdr3_aa: CASGLVPLEETQYF; clone_size: once; v_call: TRBV12-5; cdr3_length: 14; j_call: TRBJ2-5; d_call: NA
cdr3_nt: TGTGCCAGCAGTTACTCGCCAGACAGTAACTATGGCTACACCTTC; cdr3_aa: CASSYSPDSNYGYTF; clone_size: NA; v_call: TRBV6-5; cdr3_length: 15; j_call: TRBJ1-2; d_call: NA
cdr3_nt: TGTGCCAGCAGCTTAATTCCAGGGATCGACTATGGCTACACCTTC; cdr3_aa: CASSLIPGIDYGYTF; clone_size: NA; v_call: TRBV7-3; cdr3_length: 15; j_call: TRBJ1-2; d_call: NA